This T cell receptor (beta chain) was identified in a study of blood T cell repertoires in COVID-19. Study details: The United States, Italy and Spain provided the acute and convalescent COVID-19 samples.

The CDR3 covers 13 residues. The junction had 6 bases not matched to a gene; V was cut back by 7 bases and J by 6 bases. Germline V gives CDR1 KGHDR, CDR2 SFDVKD. The participants were between about 18 and 90 years old and came from 20 to 30 US areas. Grouping used clinical history reported by participants in a survey and questionnaire. The protocol was immunoSEQ multiplex PCR, while the TCRdb copy is restricted to in-frame clones and leaves out a portion. This sample yields 350,000 to 400,000 clones, of which approximately 93% are seen a single time; roughly 0.86% belongs to the top ten. Sample: PBMCs or T cells enriched from blood (not recorded which). The chain joins TRBV24-1 to TRBJ1-2, with TRBD1 identical over 8 bases. The receptor's source is a middle-aged woman who had been exposed to COVID-19. The CDR3 here is CATRSRGPDGYTF. The CDR3 nucleotides are TGTGCCACCAGAAGCAGGGGGCCTGATGGCTACACCTTC.